A selection of T cell receptor beta chains follows, all from one sample in a study of T cell repertoires in cytomegalovirus infection. Their recognized antigens are unknown. A single record per CDR3 protein comes from TCRdb applying MiXCR to the reads. This sample has around 750,000 distinct CDR3 sequences, with approximately 32% found just once. The specimen comprised cultured CD8+ T cells from PBMCs, sampled from culture after CMV antigen stimulation. The receptors stem from a human donor in good health (CMV status not recorded). Some clones in this sample may be carry-over from other donors' samples. CDR3s include the opening cysteine and the closing phenylalanine or tryptophan. Fields, in order: J gene, V gene, CDR3 protein.

TRBJ2-3	TRBV7-6	CASSLWARSSTDTQYF
TRBJ2-2	TRBV7-6	CASSLEGGNGGELFF
TRBJ2-1	TRBV11-3	CASSPLGGGSYNEQFF
TRBJ2-1	TRBV18	CASSPTRQGGSYNEQFF
TRBJ2-7	TRBV2	CASSENDYSYEQYF
TRBJ1-4	TRBV5-5	CASSLGWQARNEKLFF
TRBJ2-7	TRBV12-5	CASGLVRRGYEQYF
TRBJ1-1	TRBV29-1	CSVEQDAFEAFF
TRBJ1-4	TRBV6-1	CASSDAGTNEKLFF
TRBJ1-2	TRBV7-2	CASSYSGEGMDGYTF
TRBJ1-5	TRBV7-9	CASSHSGSNQPQHF
TRBJ2-5	TRBV28	CASSTRRTQETQYF
TRBJ1-3	TRBV7-1	CASSWKGQKSSGNTIYF
TRBJ1-5	TRBV4-1	CASSQDRSSNQPQHF
TRBJ1-1	TRBV29-1	CSVEGGEAGTEAFF
TRBJ2-3	TRBV6-6	CASRLSTSGGRGLSTDTQYF
TRBJ2-1	TRBV4-1	CASSPSLQGSPFF
TRBJ1-1	TRBV6-1	CASSPWGPAGNTEAFF
TRBJ2-3	TRBV2	CVSSELAGRSGTQYF
TRBJ2-3	TRBV7-3	CASRTASDTQYF
TRBJ2-1	TRBV27	CASSSPDSPPGNEQFF
TRBJ2-3	TRBV12-3/TRBV12-4	CASSFMGSTDTQYF
TRBJ2-7	TRBV4-2	CASSQGGKSSYEQYF
TRBJ1-5	TRBV7-9	CASSSDREMDQPQHF
TRBJ1-5	TRBV7-9	CASSGYSSNQPQHF
TRBJ1-1	TRBV19	CASSHSDRGYTEAFF
TRBJ2-1	TRBV3-1	CVSSQEGLAGPYNEQFF
TRBJ1-1	TRBV27	CASSLFLNTEAFF
TRBJ1-4	TRBV10-3	CAISESTGDEKLFF
TRBJ2-3	TRBV5-4	CASGAGATDTQYF
TRBJ2-1	TRBV5-1	CASSLGVYSYNEQFF
TRBJ2-6	TRBV13	CASSPRQLSGANVLTF
TRBJ2-1	TRBV10-3	CAASALSGVNNEQFF
TRBJ2-1	TRBV7-6	CASSLASGGRLYNEQFF
TRBJ1-1	TRBV4-1	CASSQQDRGNTEAFF
TRBJ2-2	TRBV6-6	CASRTGSSGELFF
TRBJ1-6	TRBV7-8	CASSLARDHSPLHF
TRBJ2-5	TRBV5-6	CASSRLIGETQYF
TRBJ2-3	TRBV28	CASSLWGFTAGDTQYF
TRBJ2-1	TRBV6-8	CASSILGPGYNEQFF
TRBJ1-1	TRBV19	CAAGRGTEAFF
TRBJ2-3	TRBV4-3	CASSQDGVTGLAGGWDTQYF
TRBJ2-1	TRBV12-3/TRBV12-4	CASRVQGMRYNEQFF
TRBJ2-2	TRBV27	CASSLLPEGGMAGELFF
TRBJ2-1	TRBV7-9	CASSLPVANEQFF
TRBJ1-2	TRBV6-1	CASSAYRVPYYGYTF
TRBJ2-1	TRBV27	CASSPQLGYNEQFF
TRBJ1-1	TRBV27	CASSSTGGRTEAFF
TRBJ2-1	TRBV29-1	CSVTVPQGSYNEQFF
TRBJ1-5	TRBV10-3	CAISHTVDQPQHF
TRBJ1-2	TRBV25-1	CASSDATQGGRNYGYTF
TRBJ2-3	TRBV6-1	CASSPNLRVDTQYF
TRBJ2-3	TRBV10-3	CAISESRLAGGYTDTQYF
TRBJ2-1	TRBV6-5	CASRKLAGASSYNEQFF
TRBJ2-3	TRBV7-9	CASSLEPSGAGTQYF